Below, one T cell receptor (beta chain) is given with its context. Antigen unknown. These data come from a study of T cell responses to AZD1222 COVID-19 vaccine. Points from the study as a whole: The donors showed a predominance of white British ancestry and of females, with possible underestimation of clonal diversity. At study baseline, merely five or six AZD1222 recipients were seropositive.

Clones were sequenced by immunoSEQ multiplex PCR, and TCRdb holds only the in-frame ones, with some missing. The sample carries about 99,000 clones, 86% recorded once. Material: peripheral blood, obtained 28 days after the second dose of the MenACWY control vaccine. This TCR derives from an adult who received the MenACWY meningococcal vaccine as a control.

This CDR3 reads CASSHGLNYGYTF. The CDR3 DNA follows: TGTGCCAGTAGTCACGGTCTTAACTATGGCTACACCTTC. The V call is TRBV19, the J call TRBJ1-2, with D uncertain. This CDR3 spans 13 amino acids. V lost 5 bases to trimming and J lost 1 base, with 8 bases between them. Germline CDR1 and CDR2: LNHDA and SQIVND (reference sequence).